The TCR beta chain under discussion was sequenced for a study of blood T cell repertoires in COVID-19. Overall study: The origin of the acute and convalescent COVID-19 samples was the United States, Italy and Spain. The analysed material was cDNA or gDNA that came from T cells, B-cell-depleted T cells, or PBMCs.

As processed by the authors: Reference gene primer amplification gave estimated nucleated cell counts. The protocol was immunoSEQ multiplex PCR, while the TCRdb copy is restricted to in-frame clones and leaves out a portion. The V and J calls and clone size are taken from that table; D and trimming were inferred from the DNA. The table includes 270,000 or so clones, 80% to 85% detected once. With 2 bases removed from V and 8 bases from J, the gap between germline ends came to 10 bases. The CDR3 length is 14 residues. The age range of participants was 18 to 89 years, with residence in about two dozen US areas.

The sample comprised PBMCs or T cells enriched from blood (not recorded which). This clonotype originated in a man aged 45-60 years who had recovered from COVID-19. The J gene is TRBJ1-6, the V gene TRBV23-1, with no clear D. TRBV23-1 counts as an open reading frame of uncertain function. CDR3 sequence: CASSQTGGYSPLHF. The CDR3 DNA sequence: TGCGCCAGCAGTCAAACGGGAGGGTATTCACCCCTCCACTTT.